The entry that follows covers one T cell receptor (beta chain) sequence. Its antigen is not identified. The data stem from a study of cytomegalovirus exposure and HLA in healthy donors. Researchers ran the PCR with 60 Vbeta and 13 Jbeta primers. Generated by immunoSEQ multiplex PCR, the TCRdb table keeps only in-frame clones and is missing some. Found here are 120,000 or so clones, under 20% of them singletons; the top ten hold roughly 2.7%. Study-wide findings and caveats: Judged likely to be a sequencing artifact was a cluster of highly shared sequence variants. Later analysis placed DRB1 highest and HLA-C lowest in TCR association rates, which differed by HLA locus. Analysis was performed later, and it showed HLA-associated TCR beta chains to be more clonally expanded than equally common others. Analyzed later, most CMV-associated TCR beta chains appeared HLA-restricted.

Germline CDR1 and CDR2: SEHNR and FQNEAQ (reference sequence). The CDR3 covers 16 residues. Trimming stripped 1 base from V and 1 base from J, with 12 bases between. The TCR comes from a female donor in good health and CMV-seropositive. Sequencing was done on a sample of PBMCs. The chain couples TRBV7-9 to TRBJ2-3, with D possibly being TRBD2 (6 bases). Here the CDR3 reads CASSLVGGVGTDTQYF. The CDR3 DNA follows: TGTGCCAGCAGCTTAGTCGGCGGGGTGGGCACAGATACGCAGTATTTT. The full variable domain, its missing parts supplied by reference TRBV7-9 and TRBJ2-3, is DTGVSQNPRHKITKRGQNVTFRCDPISEHNRLYWYRQTLGQGPEFLTYFQNEAQLEKSRLLSDRFSAERPKGSFSTLEIQRTEQGDSAMYLCASSLVGGVGTDTQYFGPGTRLTVL.